These T cell receptor beta chains were read from a single sample in a study of blood T cells in healthy people across ages. TCRdb fed the 5' RACE reads into MiXCR, producing one record per CDR3 protein. The sample consists of about 1.6 million distinct CDR3 sequences, about 31% of them appearing once. The sample comprised blood. The source is a woman aged 25-40 years in good health. The CDR3 runs from the conserved cysteine through the conserved F or W. Each record gives: J gene, clone size, D gene, V gene, CDR3 protein, CDR3 DNA. D genes are given only for firm matches. Clone size is stated in some rows and not others, as once, few, many or a class when expanded.

j_call: TRBJ2-3
clone_size: many
d_call: TRBD2
v_call: TRBV6-5
cdr3_aa: CASRYRSGSADTQYF
cdr3_nt: TGTGCCAGCAGATATCGAAGCGGGAGTGCAGATACGCAGTATTTT

j_call: TRBJ2-7
clone_size: NA
d_call: NA
v_call: TRBV28
cdr3_aa: CASSHRAGPITYEQYF
cdr3_nt: TGTGCCAGCAGCCATCGCGCCGGGCCAATTACCTACGAGCAGTACTTC

j_call: TRBJ2-7
clone_size: few
d_call: TRBD2
v_call: TRBV20-1
cdr3_aa: CSARDAASGSYEQYF
cdr3_nt: TGCAGTGCTAGAGACGCGGCTAGCGGGAGTTACGAGCAGTACTTC

j_call: TRBJ2-3
clone_size: few
d_call: NA
v_call: TRBV5-4
cdr3_aa: CASSLSAAGVSPDTQYF
cdr3_nt: TGTGCCAGCAGCTTAAGCGCGGCAGGGGTCAGCCCAGATACGCAGTATTTT

j_call: TRBJ2-5
clone_size: NA
d_call: NA
v_call: TRBV25-1
cdr3_aa: CASSESDGVETQYF
cdr3_nt: TGTGCCAGCAGTGAATCGGACGGGGTTGAGACCCAGTACTTC

j_call: TRBJ2-5
clone_size: NA
d_call: NA
v_call: TRBV27
cdr3_aa: CASTAALQETQYF
cdr3_nt: TGTGCCAGCACGGCAGCGTTGCAAGAGACCCAGTACTTC

j_call: TRBJ2-1
clone_size: many
d_call: NA
v_call: TRBV5-1
cdr3_aa: CASSLVVLGEQFF
cdr3_nt: TGCGCCAGCAGCTTGGTAGTACTGGGTGAGCAGTTCTTC

j_call: TRBJ2-1
clone_size: NA
d_call: TRBD1
v_call: TRBV6-1
cdr3_aa: CASRTGSSYNGQFF
cdr3_nt: TGTGCCAGCAGGACAGGGAGCTCCTACAATGGGCAGTTCTTC

j_call: TRBJ2-3
clone_size: few
d_call: TRBD2
v_call: TRBV15
cdr3_aa: CATSGLAGGPTDTQYF
cdr3_nt: TGTGCCACCAGCGGGTTAGCGGGGGGGCCGACAGATACGCAGTATTTT

j_call: TRBJ1-2
clone_size: few
d_call: NA
v_call: TRBV27
cdr3_aa: CASSSGGLDYGYTF
cdr3_nt: TGTGCCAGCAGTTCAGGAGGACTTGACTATGGCTACACCTTC

j_call: TRBJ1-5
clone_size: NA
d_call: NA
v_call: TRBV7-9
cdr3_aa: CASSLGTQPQHF
cdr3_nt: TGTGCCAGCAGCTTAGGGACTCAGCCCCAGCATTTT

j_call: TRBJ1-2
clone_size: many
d_call: NA
v_call: TRBV12-3/TRBV12-4
cdr3_aa: CASSFSGTGYGYTF
cdr3_nt: TGTGCCAGCAGTTTCTCCGGGACCGGCTATGGCTACACCTTC

j_call: TRBJ1-1
clone_size: NA
d_call: NA
v_call: TRBV7-3
cdr3_aa: CASSLTKNRVGTEAFF
cdr3_nt: TGTGCCAGCAGCTTAACAAAAAACAGGGTGGGGACTGAAGCTTTCTTT

j_call: TRBJ2-1
clone_size: NA
d_call: NA
v_call: TRBV19
cdr3_aa: CASSELAVSEQFF
cdr3_nt: TGTGCCAGTAGTGAACTAGCCGTGAGTGAGCAGTTCTTC

j_call: TRBJ2-6
clone_size: few
d_call: NA
v_call: TRBV6-5
cdr3_aa: CASKALPGANVLTF
cdr3_nt: TGTGCCAGCAAGGCGCTTCCCGGGGCCAACGTCCTGACTTTC

j_call: TRBJ1-6
clone_size: few
d_call: NA
v_call: TRBV5-1
cdr3_aa: CASSFRADRNSPLHF
cdr3_nt: TGCGCCAGCAGCTTTCGGGCGGATCGTAATTCACCCCTCCACTTT

j_call: TRBJ2-7
clone_size: few
d_call: TRBD2
v_call: TRBV12-3/TRBV12-4
cdr3_aa: CASTGVAGGVYEQYF
cdr3_nt: TGTGCCAGCACCGGGGTAGCGGGGGGAGTATACGAGCAGTACTTC

j_call: TRBJ2-7
clone_size: few
d_call: TRBD2
v_call: TRBV7-2
cdr3_aa: CASSLGALGGSYEQYF
cdr3_nt: TGTGCCAGCAGCTTAGGGGCTTTGGGGGGGTCCTACGAGCAGTACTTC

j_call: TRBJ2-7
clone_size: NA
d_call: NA
v_call: TRBV29-1
cdr3_aa: CSVGGEGEQYF
cdr3_nt: TGCAGCGTTGGAGGGGAAGGCGAGCAGTACTTC

j_call: TRBJ2-7
clone_size: few
d_call: TRBD2
v_call: TRBV11-1
cdr3_aa: CASSIQAGAPSYEQYF
cdr3_nt: TGTGCCAGCAGCATACAAGCGGGAGCTCCCTCCTACGAGCAGTACTTC

j_call: TRBJ1-1
clone_size: NA
d_call: NA
v_call: TRBV20-1
cdr3_aa: CRGGTNTEAFF
cdr3_nt: TGCAGGGGCGGCACGAACACTGAAGCTTTCTTT

j_call: TRBJ2-1
clone_size: NA
d_call: NA
v_call: TRBV20-1
cdr3_aa: CSAIELAGSYNEQFF
cdr3_nt: TGCAGTGCTATAGAGCTTGCCGGCTCCTACAATGAGCAGTTCTTC

j_call: TRBJ2-7
clone_size: few
d_call: TRBD2
v_call: TRBV2
cdr3_aa: CASRAGTSGLEQYF
cdr3_nt: TGTGCCAGCAGAGCCGGGACTAGCGGCCTCGAGCAGTACTTC

j_call: TRBJ2-7
clone_size: NA
d_call: NA
v_call: TRBV24-1
cdr3_aa: CATSDAWGDEQYF
cdr3_nt: TGTGCCACCAGTGATGCGTGGGGGGACGAGCAGTACTTC

j_call: TRBJ2-1
clone_size: NA
d_call: NA
v_call: TRBV20-1
cdr3_aa: CSARTPSRDEQFF
cdr3_nt: TGCAGTGCTAGAACTCCCTCTCGAGATGAGCAGTTCTTC

j_call: TRBJ1-2
clone_size: NA
d_call: NA
v_call: TRBV5-1
cdr3_aa: CASSFLTGTNYGYTF
cdr3_nt: TGCGCCAGCAGCTTCCTGACGGGAACTAACTATGGCTACACCTTC

j_call: TRBJ2-6
clone_size: NA
d_call: NA
v_call: TRBV12-3/TRBV12-4
cdr3_aa: CTTERISGANVLTF
cdr3_nt: TGTACCACTGAGAGAATCTCTGGGGCCAACGTCCTGACTTTC

j_call: TRBJ2-2
clone_size: NA
d_call: NA
v_call: TRBV15
cdr3_aa: CATSRGTFGGELFF
cdr3_nt: TGTGCCACCAGCAGAGGGACTTTCGGCGGGGAGCTGTTTTTT

j_call: TRBJ2-7
clone_size: NA
d_call: NA
v_call: TRBV7-3
cdr3_aa: CASSFQPGQPCEQYF
cdr3_nt: TGTGCCAGCAGCTTTCAGCCAGGGCAACCCTGCGAGCAGTACTTC

j_call: TRBJ2-4
clone_size: NA
d_call: TRBD1
v_call: TRBV28
cdr3_aa: CASSSGTAPAKNIQYF
cdr3_nt: TGTGCCAGCAGCTCTGGGACAGCCCCTGCCAAAAACATTCAGTACTTC

j_call: TRBJ2-7
clone_size: few
d_call: NA
v_call: TRBV9
cdr3_aa: CASSVDSERDYEQYF
cdr3_nt: TGTGCCAGCAGCGTGGATAGCGAGAGGGACTACGAGCAGTACTTC

j_call: TRBJ2-1
clone_size: many
d_call: NA
v_call: TRBV7-2
cdr3_aa: CASSRGEYNEQFF
cdr3_nt: TGTGCCAGCAGCAGGGGTGAATACAATGAGCAGTTCTTC

j_call: TRBJ1-2
clone_size: NA
d_call: NA
v_call: TRBV29-1
cdr3_aa: CSVEESSTGSYGYTF
cdr3_nt: TGCAGCGTTGAAGAATCATCAACAGGAAGCTATGGCTACACCTTC

j_call: TRBJ1-2
clone_size: few
d_call: TRBD1
v_call: TRBV6-2/TRBV6-3
cdr3_aa: CASSYGQGAGYTF
cdr3_nt: TGTGCCAGCAGTTATGGACAGGGGGCTGGCTACACCTTC

j_call: TRBJ1-5
clone_size: NA
d_call: TRBD1
v_call: TRBV27
cdr3_aa: CASSLTGQDNQPQHF
cdr3_nt: TGTGCCAGCAGTTTGACGGGACAGGACAATCAGCCCCAGCATTTT

j_call: TRBJ1-2
clone_size: few
d_call: NA
v_call: TRBV20-1
cdr3_aa: CSANGGPSYGYTF
cdr3_nt: TGCAGTGCCAATGGCGGACCGAGCTATGGCTACACCTTC

j_call: TRBJ2-4
clone_size: NA
d_call: NA
v_call: TRBV20-1
cdr3_aa: CSARALFRAKNIQYF
cdr3_nt: TGCAGTGCTAGAGCGCTATTTCGAGCCAAAAACATTCAGTACTTC

j_call: TRBJ2-1
clone_size: NA
d_call: NA
v_call: TRBV5-1
cdr3_aa: CASSLAPTGSSYNEQFF
cdr3_nt: TGCGCCAGCAGCTTGGCCCCGACAGGTTCTTCCTACAATGAGCAGTTCTTC

j_call: TRBJ2-3
clone_size: NA
d_call: TRBD1
v_call: TRBV5-1
cdr3_aa: CASSSLRDRDTDTQYF
cdr3_nt: TGCGCCAGCAGCTCACTCCGGGACAGGGATACAGATACGCAGTATTTT

j_call: TRBJ1-1
clone_size: NA
d_call: NA
v_call: TRBV10-3
cdr3_aa: CRGETPYMNTEAFF
cdr3_nt: TGTAGGGGTGAGACCCCCTATATGAACACTGAAGCTTTCTTT

j_call: TRBJ2-1
clone_size: NA
d_call: NA
v_call: TRBV28
cdr3_aa: CASSGGGTAGGEQFF
cdr3_nt: TGTGCCAGCAGTGGAGGAGGGACAGCCGGGGGTGAGCAGTTCTTC

j_call: TRBJ1-2
clone_size: NA
d_call: NA
v_call: TRBV6-6
cdr3_aa: CASSYGEGGGYTF
cdr3_nt: TGTGCCAGCAGTTATGGGGAGGGCGGTGGCTACACCTTC

j_call: TRBJ2-3
clone_size: few
d_call: TRBD2
v_call: TRBV20-1
cdr3_aa: CSAPPLAGTDTQYF
cdr3_nt: TGCAGTGCTCCCCCACTAGCGGGCACAGATACGCAGTATTTT

j_call: TRBJ2-1
clone_size: NA
d_call: NA
v_call: TRBV12-3/TRBV12-4
cdr3_aa: CASRKHSYESYNEQFF
cdr3_nt: TGTGCCAGCAGGAAACATAGCTACGAGTCCTACAATGAGCAGTTCTTC

j_call: TRBJ2-5
clone_size: many
d_call: NA
v_call: TRBV10-3
cdr3_aa: CAISEPSTRETQYF
cdr3_nt: TGTGCCATCAGTGAGCCCAGCACAAGGGAGACCCAGTACTTC

j_call: TRBJ1-2
clone_size: few
d_call: NA
v_call: TRBV19
cdr3_aa: CASSPATGNYGYTF
cdr3_nt: TGTGCCAGTAGCCCGGCGACGGGTAACTATGGCTACACCTTC

j_call: TRBJ2-6
clone_size: NA
d_call: NA
v_call: TRBV7-9
cdr3_aa: CASSLVHYSGANVLTF
cdr3_nt: TGTGCCAGCAGCTTAGTACACTACTCTGGGGCCAACGTCCTGACTTTC

j_call: TRBJ2-7
clone_size: NA
d_call: TRBD2
v_call: TRBV20-1
cdr3_aa: CSARDPLAGEYHEQYF
cdr3_nt: TGCAGTGCTAGAGACCCCCTAGCGGGAGAGTACCACGAGCAGTACTTC

j_call: TRBJ2-1
clone_size: NA
d_call: NA
v_call: TRBV3-1
cdr3_aa: CASSRKLYEQFF
cdr3_nt: TGTGCCAGCAGTCGAAAGTTGTATGAGCAGTTCTTC

j_call: TRBJ1-3
clone_size: NA
d_call: TRBD1
v_call: TRBV7-9
cdr3_aa: CASSASWDSSGNTIYF
cdr3_nt: TGTGCCAGCAGCGCCTCCTGGGACAGCTCTGGAAACACCATATATTTT

j_call: TRBJ2-3
clone_size: NA
d_call: NA
v_call: TRBV28
cdr3_aa: CASRGGRGRSTDTQYF
cdr3_nt: TGTGCCAGCAGGGGGGGCCGGGGCCGAAGCACAGATACGCAGTATTTT